This record concerns one T cell receptor beta chain sequence. Its antigen is still unknown. These data are taken from a study of T cells after yellow fever vaccination. General study results and limits: Primary-vaccination clones mostly resurfaced post-booster (less than 98% CD4, roughly 90% CD8).

CDR1 is SGHRS, CDR2 YFSETQ, per germline. The J segment lost 3 bases and the V segment lost 4 bases, leaving 5 bases of the junction unmatched. This CDR3 contains 14 residues. MiXCR, applied by TCRdb to the 5' RACE reads, yields one record per CDR3 protein. The data contain under 400,000 distinct CDR3 sequences, under 15% of them seen just once; the ten biggest clones take up approximately 3.3%. This sequence originates from a man aged 18 to 30 who received the YFV17D yellow fever vaccine. The sample was CD4+ T cells sorted from PBMCs, taken 15 days after the yellow fever booster vaccination. The rearrangement uses TRBV5-1 and TRBJ2-5, with 8 bases fitting TRBD2. The CDR3 coding sequence is TGCGCCAGCAGCCCCGGGGGGGTGAAAGAGACCCAGTACTTC. It encodes CASSPGGVKETQYF. Combining the CDR3 with reference TRBV5-1 and TRBJ2-5 gives the whole variable domain KAGVTQTPRYLIKTRGQQVTLSCSPISGHRSVSWYQQTPGQGLQFLFEYFSETQRNKGNFPGRFSGRQFSNSRSEMNVSTLELGDSALYLCASSPGGVKETQYFGPGTRLLVL.